A single sample is the source of the 5 T cell receptor beta chains below, sequenced in a study of vaccination and CD4 T cells after COVID-19 (dated by TCRdb to between 2021 and 2022). The method behind the library was PCR. TCRdb names Illumina iSeq 100 as the instrument used. TCR sequencing of DNA from cultured CD4+ T cells used the Oncomine TCR Beta short-read assay at the Johns Hopkins FTIC core. TCRdb redid the processing of the public reads, applying fastp at Q25 and MiXCR, and retained in-frame beta chains. For every CDR3 protein sequence, its rows merge into one entry that carries the most common genes and DNA. For this sample there are roughly 6,500 distinct CDR3 sequences; about 55% appear just once. Roughly a quarter of the sample lies in the top ten. Their antigens remain unidentified. Sample treatment or condition, as interpreted from the label and publication: approximately 9-day PBMC culture with coronavirus spike peptide pools or control peptides (ViraFEST assay). CD4+ T cells from unexposed donors were collected before the COVID-19 pandemic (2011-2018).

Sequenced sample: CD4+ T cells from blood, cultured in vitro. Source of these receptors: a human donor in good health.

The chain is built from TRBV19 and TRBJ1-5; D gene unclear. The CDR3 totals 13 residues. Trimming removed 1 base at V and 3 bases at J, with 4 bases between. CDR1 is LNHDA, CDR2 SQIVND, per germline (reference sequence). CDR3 DNA sequence: TGTGCCAGTAGTATAGTTGTCAATCAGCCCCAGCATTTT. It codes for CASSIVVNQPQHF.

The chain is built from TRBV7-6 and TRBJ1-5; tentative D call: TRBD1 (5 bases). The V gene lost 3 bases and the J gene lost 5 bases, with 8 bases spanning the gap. The CDR3 runs 13 residues. CDR1 and CDR2 (germline): SGHVS, FNYEAQ. The CDR3 loop is CASSLAGDQPQHF. The CDR3 DNA reads as TGTGCCAGCAGCTTGGCGGGGGATCAGCCCCAGCATTTT.

This chain links TRBV25-1 with TRBJ1-1; 7 bases are a match to TRBD1. CDR3 length: 13 amino acids. Germline CDR1 is MGHDK and CDR2 is SYGVNS. V was clipped by 6 bases and J by 3 bases; unmatched bases: 4. This CDR3 is CASRLTGDTEAFF. CDR3 nucleotide sequence: TGTGCCAGCAGGTTAACAGGGGACACTGAAGCTTTCTTT.

This clonotype was counted only a few times. The chain employs TRBV15 and TRBJ1-5; D is unclear. Germline CDR1 and CDR2: LNHNV and YYDKDF (reference sequence). There are 15 residues in the CDR3. V lost 0 bases and J lost 1, with 7 bases in between. The CDR3 nucleotides read TGTGCCACCAGCAGAGAAGGGTTGAGCAATCAGCCCCAGCATTTT. Protein product: CATSREGLSNQPQHF.

The chain couples TRBV14 to TRBJ2-3; 12 nucleotides align to TRBD2. This CDR3 comprises 16 residues. J lost 8 bases, V lost 0 bases, and 6 bases had no gene match. Germline V CDR1 and CDR2: SGHDN, FVKESK. The CDR3 DNA reads as TGTGCCAGCAGCCAAGATCCTAGCGGGAGGGCCAGTACGCAGTATTTT. Its protein is CASSQDPSGRASTQYF.